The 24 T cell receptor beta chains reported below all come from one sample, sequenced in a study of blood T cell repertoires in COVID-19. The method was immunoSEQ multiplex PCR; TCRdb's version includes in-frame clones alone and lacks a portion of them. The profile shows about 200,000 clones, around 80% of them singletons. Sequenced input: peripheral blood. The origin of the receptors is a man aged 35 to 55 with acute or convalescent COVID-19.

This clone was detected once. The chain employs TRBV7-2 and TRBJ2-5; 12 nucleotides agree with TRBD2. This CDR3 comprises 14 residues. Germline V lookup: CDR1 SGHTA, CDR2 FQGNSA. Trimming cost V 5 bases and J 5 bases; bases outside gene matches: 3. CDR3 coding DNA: TGTGCCAGCAGCGCAACTAGCGGGAGGGAGACCCAGTACTTC. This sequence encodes CASSATSGRETQYF.

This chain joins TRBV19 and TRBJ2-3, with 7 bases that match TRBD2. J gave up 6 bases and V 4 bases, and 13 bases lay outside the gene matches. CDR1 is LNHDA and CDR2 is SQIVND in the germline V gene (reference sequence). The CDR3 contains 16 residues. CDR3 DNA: TGTGCCAGTAGTACGACGGGCGGGAGCATGGGGGATACGCAGTATTTT. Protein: CASSTTGGSMGDTQYF.

The CDR3 region is CASSYQQGTYEQYF. In nucleotides, the CDR3 is TGTGCCAGCAGTTACCAGCAGGGAACCTACGAGCAGTACTTC. The chain recombines TRBV6-5 with TRBJ2-7, with D possibly being TRBD1 (5 bases). V was clipped by 2 bases and J by 2 bases, with 10 bases between them. CDR3 size: 14 residues. Germline V gene data show CDR1 as MNHEY and CDR2 as SVGAGI.

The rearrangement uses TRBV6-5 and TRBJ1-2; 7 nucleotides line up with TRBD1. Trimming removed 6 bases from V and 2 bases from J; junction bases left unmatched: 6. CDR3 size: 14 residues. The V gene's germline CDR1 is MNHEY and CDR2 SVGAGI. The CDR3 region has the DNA TGTGCCAGCAGACGTACAGGGGAGAACTATGGCTACACCTTC. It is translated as CASRRTGENYGYTF.

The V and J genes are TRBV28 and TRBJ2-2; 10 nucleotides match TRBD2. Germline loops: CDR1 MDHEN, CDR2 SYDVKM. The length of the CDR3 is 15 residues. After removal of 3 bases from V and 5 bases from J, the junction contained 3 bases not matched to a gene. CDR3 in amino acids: CASSFLAGETGELFF. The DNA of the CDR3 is TGTGCCAGCAGTTTTCTAGCGGGAGAGACCGGGGAGCTGTTTTTT.

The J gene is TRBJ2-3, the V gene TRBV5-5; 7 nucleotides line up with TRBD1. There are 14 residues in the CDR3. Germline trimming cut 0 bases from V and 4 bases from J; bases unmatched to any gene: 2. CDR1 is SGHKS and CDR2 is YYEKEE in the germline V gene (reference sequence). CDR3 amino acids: CASSLGGTADTQYF. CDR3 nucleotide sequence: TGTGCCAGCAGCTTGGGGGGGACAGCAGATACGCAGTATTTT. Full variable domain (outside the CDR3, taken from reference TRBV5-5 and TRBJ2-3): DAGVTQSPTHLIKTRGQQVTLRCSPISGHKSVSWYQQVLGQGPQFIFQYYEKEERGRGNFPDRFSARQFPNYSSELNVNALLLGDSALYLCASSLGGTADTQYFGPGTRLTVL.

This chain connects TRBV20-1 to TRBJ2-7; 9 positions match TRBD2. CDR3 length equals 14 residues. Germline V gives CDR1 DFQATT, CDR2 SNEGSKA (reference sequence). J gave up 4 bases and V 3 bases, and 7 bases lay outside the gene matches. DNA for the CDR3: TGCAGTGCTAGTCATAGCGGGAGAAATTACGAGCAGTACTTC. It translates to CSASHSGRNYEQYF.

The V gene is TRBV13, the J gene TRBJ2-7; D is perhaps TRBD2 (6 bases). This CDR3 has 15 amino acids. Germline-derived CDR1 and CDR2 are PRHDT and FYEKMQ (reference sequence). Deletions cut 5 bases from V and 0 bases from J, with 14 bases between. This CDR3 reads CASSPPGRDSYEQYF. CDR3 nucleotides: TGTGCCAGCAGCCCACCAGGGCGGGACTCCTACGAGCAGTACTTC. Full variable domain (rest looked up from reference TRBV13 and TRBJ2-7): AAGVIQSPRHLIKEKRETATLKCYPIPRHDTVYWYQQGPGQDPQFLISFYEKMQSDKGSIPDRFSAQQFSDYHSELNMSSLELGDSALYFCASSPPGRDSYEQYFGPGTRLTVT.

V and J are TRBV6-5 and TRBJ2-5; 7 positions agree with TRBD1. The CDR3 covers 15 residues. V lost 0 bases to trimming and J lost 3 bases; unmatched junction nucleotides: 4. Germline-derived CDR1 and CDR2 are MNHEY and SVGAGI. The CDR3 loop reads CASSYSGTVKETQYF. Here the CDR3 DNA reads TGTGCCAGCAGTTACTCTGGGACAGTAAAAGAGACCCAGTACTTC.

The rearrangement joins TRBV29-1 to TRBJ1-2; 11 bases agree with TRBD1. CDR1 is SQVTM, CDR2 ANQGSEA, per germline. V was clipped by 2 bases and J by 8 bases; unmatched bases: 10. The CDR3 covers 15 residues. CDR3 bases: TGCAGCGTTGAACACCGTGGGACAGGGGGGTTCGGCTACACCTTC. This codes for CSVEHRGTGGFGYTF.

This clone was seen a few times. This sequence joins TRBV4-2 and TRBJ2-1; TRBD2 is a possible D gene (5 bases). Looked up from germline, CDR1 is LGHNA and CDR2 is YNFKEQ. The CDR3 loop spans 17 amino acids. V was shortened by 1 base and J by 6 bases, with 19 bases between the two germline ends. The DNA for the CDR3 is TGTGCCAGCAGCCAAGTTCCTGCGGGCCAGGCCTCCAATGAGCAGTTCTTC. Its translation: CASSQVPAGQASNEQFF.

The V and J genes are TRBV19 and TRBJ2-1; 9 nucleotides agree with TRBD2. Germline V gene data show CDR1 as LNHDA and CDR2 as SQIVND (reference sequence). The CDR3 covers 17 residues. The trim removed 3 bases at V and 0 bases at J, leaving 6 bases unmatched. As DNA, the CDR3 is TGTGCCAGTAGTATTGGAATAGCGGGAGTCTCCTACAATGAGCAGTTCTTC. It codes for CASSIGIAGVSYNEQFF. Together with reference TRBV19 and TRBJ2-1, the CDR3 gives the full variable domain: DGGITQSPKYLFRKEGQNVTLSCEQNLNHDAMYWYRQDPGQGLRLIYYSQIVNDFQKGDIAEGYSVSREKKESFPLTVTSAQKNPTAFYLCASSIGIAGVSYNEQFFGPGTRLTVL.

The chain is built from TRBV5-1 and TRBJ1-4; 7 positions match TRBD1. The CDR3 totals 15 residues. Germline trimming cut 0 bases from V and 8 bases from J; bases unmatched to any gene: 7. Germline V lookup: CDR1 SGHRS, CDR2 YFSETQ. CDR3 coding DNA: TGCGCCAGCAGCTTGGAAGTAGGGGGCGGCGAAAAACTGTTTTTT. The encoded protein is CASSLEVGGGEKLFF.

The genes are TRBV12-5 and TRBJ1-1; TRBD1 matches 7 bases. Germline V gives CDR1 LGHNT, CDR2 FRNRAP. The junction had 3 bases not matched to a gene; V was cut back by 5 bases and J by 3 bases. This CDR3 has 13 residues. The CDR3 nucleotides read TGTGCTAGTGGTCAGACAGGGTACACTGAAGCTTTCTTT. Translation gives CASGQTGYTEAFF.

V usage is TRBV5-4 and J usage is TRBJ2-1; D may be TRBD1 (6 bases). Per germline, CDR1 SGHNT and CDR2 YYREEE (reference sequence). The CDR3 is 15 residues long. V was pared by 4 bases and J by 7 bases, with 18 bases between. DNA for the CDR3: TGTGCCAGCAGCCTATCAGGGGAGTTGGGAAATGAGCAGTTCTTC. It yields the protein CASSLSGELGNEQFF.

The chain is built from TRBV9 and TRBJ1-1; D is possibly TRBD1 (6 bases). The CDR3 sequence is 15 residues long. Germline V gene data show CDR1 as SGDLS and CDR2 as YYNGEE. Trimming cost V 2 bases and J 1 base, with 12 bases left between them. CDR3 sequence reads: CASSVTGIGNTEAFF. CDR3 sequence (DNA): TGTGCCAGCAGCGTTACAGGGATCGGGAACACTGAAGCTTTCTTT.

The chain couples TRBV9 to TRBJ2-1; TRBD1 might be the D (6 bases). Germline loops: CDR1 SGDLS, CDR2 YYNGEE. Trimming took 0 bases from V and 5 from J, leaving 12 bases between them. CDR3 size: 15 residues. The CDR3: CASSVDAGANNEQFF. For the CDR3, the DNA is TGTGCCAGCAGCGTAGATGCAGGGGCTAACAATGAGCAGTTCTTC.

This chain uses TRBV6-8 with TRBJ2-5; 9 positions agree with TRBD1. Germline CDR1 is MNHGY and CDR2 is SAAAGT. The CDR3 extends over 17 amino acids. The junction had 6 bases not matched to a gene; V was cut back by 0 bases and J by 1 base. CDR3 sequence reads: CASSYSFGTGTQETQYF. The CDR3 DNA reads TGTGCCAGCAGTTACTCGTTCGGGACAGGGACCCAAGAGACCCAGTACTTC.

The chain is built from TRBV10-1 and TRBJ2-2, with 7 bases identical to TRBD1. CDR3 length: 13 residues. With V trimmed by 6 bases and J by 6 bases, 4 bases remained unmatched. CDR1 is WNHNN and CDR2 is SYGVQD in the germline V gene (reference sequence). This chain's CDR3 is CASSYRGAGELFF. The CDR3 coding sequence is TGCGCCAGCAGCTACAGGGGCGCCGGGGAGCTGTTTTTT.

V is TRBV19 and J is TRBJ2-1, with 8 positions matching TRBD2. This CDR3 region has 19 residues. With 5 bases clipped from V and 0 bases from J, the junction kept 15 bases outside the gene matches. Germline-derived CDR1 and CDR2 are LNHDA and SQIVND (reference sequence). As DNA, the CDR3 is TGTGCCAGTAGTTGGCGGCTAGCGGGTGAAGCGAGCTCCTACAATGAGCAGTTCTTC. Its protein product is CASSWRLAGEASSYNEQFF.

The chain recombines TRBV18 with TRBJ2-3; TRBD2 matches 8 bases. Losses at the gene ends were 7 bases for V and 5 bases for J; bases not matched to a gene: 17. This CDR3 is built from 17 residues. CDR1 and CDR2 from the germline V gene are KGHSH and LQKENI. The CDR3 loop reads CASYREGPSTWEDTQYF. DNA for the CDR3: TGTGCCAGCTACCGGGAGGGACCCTCAACTTGGGAAGATACGCAGTATTTT.

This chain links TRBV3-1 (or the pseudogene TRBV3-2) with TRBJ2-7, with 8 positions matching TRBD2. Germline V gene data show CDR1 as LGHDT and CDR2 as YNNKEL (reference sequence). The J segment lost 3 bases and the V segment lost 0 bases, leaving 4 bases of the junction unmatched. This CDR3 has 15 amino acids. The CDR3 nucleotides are TGTGCCAGCAGCCAAGATAGTAGCGGGATCTACGAGCAGTACTTC. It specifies CASSQDSSGIYEQYF.

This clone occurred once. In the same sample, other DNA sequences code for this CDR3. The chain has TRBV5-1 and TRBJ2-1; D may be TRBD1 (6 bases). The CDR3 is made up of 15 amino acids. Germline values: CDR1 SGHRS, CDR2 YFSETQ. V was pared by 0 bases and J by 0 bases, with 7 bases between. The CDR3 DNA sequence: TGCGCCAGCAGCTTGGTACAGGGCTCCTACAATGAGCAGTTCTTC. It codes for CASSLVQGSYNEQFF.

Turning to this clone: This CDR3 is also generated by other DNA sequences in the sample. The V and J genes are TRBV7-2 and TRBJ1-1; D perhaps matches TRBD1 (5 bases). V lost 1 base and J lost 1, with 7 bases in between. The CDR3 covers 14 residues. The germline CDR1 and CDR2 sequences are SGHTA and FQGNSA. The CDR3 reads CASSLVGGNTEAFF. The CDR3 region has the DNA TGTGCCAGCAGCTTAGTCGGGGGGAACACTGAAGCTTTCTTT.